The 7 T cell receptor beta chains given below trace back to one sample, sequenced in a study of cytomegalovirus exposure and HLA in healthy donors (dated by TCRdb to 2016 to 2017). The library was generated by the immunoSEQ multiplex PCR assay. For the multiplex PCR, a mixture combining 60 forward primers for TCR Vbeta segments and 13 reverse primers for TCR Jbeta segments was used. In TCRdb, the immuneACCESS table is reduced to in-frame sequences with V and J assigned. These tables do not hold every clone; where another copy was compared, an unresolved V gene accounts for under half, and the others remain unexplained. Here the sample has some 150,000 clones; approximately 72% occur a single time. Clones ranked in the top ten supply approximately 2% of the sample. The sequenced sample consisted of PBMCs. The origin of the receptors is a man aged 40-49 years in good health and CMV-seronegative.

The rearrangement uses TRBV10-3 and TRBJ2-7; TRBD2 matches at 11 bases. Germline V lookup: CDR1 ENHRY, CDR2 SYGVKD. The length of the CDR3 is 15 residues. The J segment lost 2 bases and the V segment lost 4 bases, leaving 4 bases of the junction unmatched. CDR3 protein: CAISGRTSGPYEQYF. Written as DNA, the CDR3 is TGTGCCATCAGTGGCCGGACTAGCGGGCCCTACGAGCAGTACTTC.

In DNA form, the CDR3 reads TGTGCCAGCAAGAGAGAATTAAACACTGAAGCTTTCTTT. This gives the protein CASKRELNTEAFF. The chain joins TRBV6-1 to TRBJ1-1; D gene unclear. Germline V gives CDR1 MNHNS, CDR2 SASEGT. This CDR3 has 13 residues. V was shortened by 7 bases and J by 2 bases, with 11 bases between the two germline ends.

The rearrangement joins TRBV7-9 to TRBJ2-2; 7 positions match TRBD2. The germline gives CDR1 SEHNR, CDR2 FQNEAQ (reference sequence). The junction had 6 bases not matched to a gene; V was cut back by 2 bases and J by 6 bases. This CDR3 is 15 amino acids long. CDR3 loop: CASSLRGSQAGELFF. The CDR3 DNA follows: TGTGCCAGCAGCTTACGCGGGAGCCAGGCCGGGGAGCTGTTTTTT.

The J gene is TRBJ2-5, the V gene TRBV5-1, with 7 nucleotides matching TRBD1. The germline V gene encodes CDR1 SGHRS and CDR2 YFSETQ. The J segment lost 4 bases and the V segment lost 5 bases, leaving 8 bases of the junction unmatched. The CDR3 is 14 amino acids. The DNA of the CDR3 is TGCGCCAGCAGACCAGACAGGGAATTAGAGACCCAGTACTTC. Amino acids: CASRPDRELETQYF.

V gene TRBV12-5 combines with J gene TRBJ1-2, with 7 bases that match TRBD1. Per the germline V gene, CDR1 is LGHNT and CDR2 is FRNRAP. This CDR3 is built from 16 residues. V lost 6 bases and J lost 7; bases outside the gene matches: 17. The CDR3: CASGRADRARMAGYTF. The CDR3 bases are TGTGCTAGTGGGCGAGCCGACAGGGCTCGCATGGCTGGCTACACCTTC.

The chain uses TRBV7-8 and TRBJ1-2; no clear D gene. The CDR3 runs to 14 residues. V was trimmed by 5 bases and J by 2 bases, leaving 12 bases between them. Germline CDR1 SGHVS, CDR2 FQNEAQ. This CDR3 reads CASSPSRLNYGYTF. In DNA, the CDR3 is TGTGCCAGCAGCCCATCTCGCCTAAACTATGGCTACACCTTC.

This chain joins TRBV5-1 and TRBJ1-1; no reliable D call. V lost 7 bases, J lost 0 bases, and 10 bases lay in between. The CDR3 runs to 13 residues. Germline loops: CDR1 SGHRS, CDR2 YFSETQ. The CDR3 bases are TGCGCCAGCTCCGGGGTCCTGAACACTGAAGCTTTCTTT. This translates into CASSGVLNTEAFF. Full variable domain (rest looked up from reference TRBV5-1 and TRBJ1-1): KAGVTQTPRYLIKTRGQQVTLSCSPISGHRSVSWYQQTPGQGLQFLFEYFSETQRNKGNFPGRFSGRQFSNSRSEMNVSTLELGDSALYLCASSGVLNTEAFFGQGTRLTVV.